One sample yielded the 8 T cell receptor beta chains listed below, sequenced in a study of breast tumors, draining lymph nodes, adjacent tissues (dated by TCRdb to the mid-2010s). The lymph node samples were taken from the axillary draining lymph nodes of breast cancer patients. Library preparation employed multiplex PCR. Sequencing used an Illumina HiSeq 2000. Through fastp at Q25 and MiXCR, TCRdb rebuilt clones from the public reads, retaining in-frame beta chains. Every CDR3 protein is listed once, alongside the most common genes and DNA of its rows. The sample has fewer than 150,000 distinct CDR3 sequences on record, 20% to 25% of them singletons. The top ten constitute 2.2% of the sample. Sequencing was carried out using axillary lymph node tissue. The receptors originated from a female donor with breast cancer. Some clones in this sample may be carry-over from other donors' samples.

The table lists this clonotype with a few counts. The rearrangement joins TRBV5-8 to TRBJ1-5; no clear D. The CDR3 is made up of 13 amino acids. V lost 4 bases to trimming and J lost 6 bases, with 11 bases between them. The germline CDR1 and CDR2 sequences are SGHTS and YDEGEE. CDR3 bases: TGTGCCAGCAGCCCCCGCGGGCTTCAGCCCCAGCATTTT. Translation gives CASSPRGLQPQHF.

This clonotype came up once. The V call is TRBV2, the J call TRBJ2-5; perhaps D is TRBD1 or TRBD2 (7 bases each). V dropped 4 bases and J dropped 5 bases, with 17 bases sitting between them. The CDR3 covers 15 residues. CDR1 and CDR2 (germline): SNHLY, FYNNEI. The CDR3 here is CASSGENQGGETQYF. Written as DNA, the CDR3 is TGTGCCAGCAGTGGGGAGAACCAGGGGGGGGAGACCCAGTACTTC.

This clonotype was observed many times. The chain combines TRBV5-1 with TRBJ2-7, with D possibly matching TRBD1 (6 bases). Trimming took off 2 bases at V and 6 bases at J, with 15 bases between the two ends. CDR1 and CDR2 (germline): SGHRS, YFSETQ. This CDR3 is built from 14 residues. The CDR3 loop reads CASSFQGPLSEQYF. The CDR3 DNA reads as TGCGCCAGCAGCTTCCAGGGGCCCCTAAGCGAGCAGTACTTC.

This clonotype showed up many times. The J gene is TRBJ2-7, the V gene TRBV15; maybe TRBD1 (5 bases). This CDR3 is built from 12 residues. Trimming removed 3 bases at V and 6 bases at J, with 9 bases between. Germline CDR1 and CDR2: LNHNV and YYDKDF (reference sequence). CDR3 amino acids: CATSRQGGEQYF. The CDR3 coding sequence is TGTGCCACCAGCAGGCAGGGTGGCGAGCAGTACTTC.

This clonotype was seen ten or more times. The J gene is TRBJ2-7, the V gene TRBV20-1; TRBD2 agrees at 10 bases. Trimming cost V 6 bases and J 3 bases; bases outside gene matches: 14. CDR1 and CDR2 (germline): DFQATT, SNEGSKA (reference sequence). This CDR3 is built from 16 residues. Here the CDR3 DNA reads TGCAGTGCCACCTCAATAGCGGGAGGAGGGCGCTACGAGCAGTACTTC. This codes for CSATSIAGGGRYEQYF.

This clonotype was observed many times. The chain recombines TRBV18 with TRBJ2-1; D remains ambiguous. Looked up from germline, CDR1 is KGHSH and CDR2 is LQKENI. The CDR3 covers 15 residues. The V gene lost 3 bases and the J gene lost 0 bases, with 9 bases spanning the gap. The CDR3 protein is CASSPPSSSYNEQFF. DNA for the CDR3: TGTGCCAGCTCACCTCCTAGTAGCTCCTACAATGAGCAGTTCTTC.

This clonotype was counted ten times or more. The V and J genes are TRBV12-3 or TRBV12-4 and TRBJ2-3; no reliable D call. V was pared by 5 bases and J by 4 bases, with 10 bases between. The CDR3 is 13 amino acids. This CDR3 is CASSPLGPDTQYF. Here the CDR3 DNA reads TGTGCCAGCAGTCCCTTGGGTCCAGATACGCAGTATTTT.

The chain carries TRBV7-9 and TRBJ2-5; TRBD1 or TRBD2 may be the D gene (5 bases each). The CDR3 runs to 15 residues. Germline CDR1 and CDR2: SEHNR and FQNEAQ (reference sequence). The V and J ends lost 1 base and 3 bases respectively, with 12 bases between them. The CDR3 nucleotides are TGTGCCAGCAGCTTAGATCGGGGCAGAGAAGAGACCCAGTACTTC. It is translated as CASSLDRGREETQYF.